This is a list of T cell receptor beta chains from one sample in a study of blood T cells in healthy people across ages. Each CDR3 protein gets one entry after TCRdb re-called the 5' RACE reads with MiXCR. The sample holds 850,000 to 1,300,000 distinct CDR3 sequences, more than 35% seen once. The sequenced sample consisted of blood. All receptors derive from a woman between 55 and 75 years old in good health. Each CDR3 is given with its conserved first and last residue. The order of the fields is CDR3 length, J gene, clone size, V gene, D gene, CDR3 protein, CDR3 DNA. The D gene is left open where the match is weak. Only some rows state a clone size, as once, few, many or a class for expanded clones.

cdr3_length: 17; j_call: TRBJ2-6; clone_size: .; v_call: TRBV20-1; d_call: .; cdr3_aa: CSASNPRRGSGANVLTF; cdr3_nt: TGCAGTGCTAGTAATCCTCGTCGGGGCTCTGGGGCCAACGTCCTGACTTTC
cdr3_length: 15; j_call: TRBJ2-6; clone_size: .; v_call: TRBV27; d_call: .; cdr3_aa: CASSLAGGGANVLTF; cdr3_nt: TGTGCCAGCAGTTTAGCCGGCGGTGGGGCCAACGTCCTGACTTTC
cdr3_length: 13; j_call: TRBJ2-3; clone_size: few; v_call: TRBV15; d_call: .; cdr3_aa: CATSTRTADTQYF; cdr3_nt: TGTGCCACCAGCACGCGGACGGCGGATACGCAGTATTTT
cdr3_length: 15; j_call: TRBJ2-7; clone_size: .; v_call: TRBV9; d_call: TRBD1; cdr3_aa: CASSPRQGTTYEQYF; cdr3_nt: TGTGCCAGCAGCCCCCGACAGGGGACCACCTACGAGCAGTACTTC
cdr3_length: 15; j_call: TRBJ2-5; clone_size: .; v_call: TRBV7-2; d_call: .; cdr3_aa: CASSATGEAQETQYF; cdr3_nt: TGTGCCAGCAGCGCCACCGGGGAGGCCCAAGAGACCCAGTACTTC
cdr3_length: 17; j_call: TRBJ2-3; clone_size: .; v_call: TRBV6-2/TRBV6-3; d_call: .; cdr3_aa: CASRFPLTGLSTDTQYF; cdr3_nt: TGTGCCAGCAGATTTCCCTTAACAGGGCTTAGCACAGATACGCAGTATTTT
cdr3_length: 16; j_call: TRBJ2-7; clone_size: .; v_call: TRBV5-1; d_call: .; cdr3_aa: CASSLGSGTITYEQYF; cdr3_nt: TGCGCCAGCAGCTTGGGATCCGGGACAATTACCTACGAGCAGTACTTC
cdr3_length: 13; j_call: TRBJ1-2; clone_size: .; v_call: TRBV10-3; d_call: .; cdr3_aa: CAISDEVLYGYTF; cdr3_nt: TGTGCCATCAGTGATGAGGTCCTCTATGGCTACACCTTC
cdr3_length: 17; j_call: TRBJ2-1; clone_size: few; v_call: TRBV5-1; d_call: .; cdr3_aa: CASSPGRWVDDHNEQFF; cdr3_nt: TGCGCCAGCAGCCCGGGACGTTGGGTAGACGATCACAATGAGCAGTTCTTC
cdr3_length: 17; j_call: TRBJ1-4; clone_size: .; v_call: TRBV7-9; d_call: .; cdr3_aa: CASSRRRNMGVNEKLFF; cdr3_nt: TGTGCCAGCAGCCGCCGCCGGAACATGGGGGTGAATGAAAAACTGTTTTTT
cdr3_length: 15; j_call: TRBJ2-3; clone_size: .; v_call: TRBV4-1; d_call: .; cdr3_aa: CASSQESDYTDTQYF; cdr3_nt: TGCGCCAGCAGCCAAGAATCGGACTACACAGATACGCAGTATTTT
cdr3_length: 12; j_call: TRBJ2-3; clone_size: .; v_call: TRBV28; d_call: .; cdr3_aa: CASSNRADTQYF; cdr3_nt: TGTGCCAGCAGTAACAGGGCAGATACGCAGTATTTT
cdr3_length: 12; j_call: TRBJ2-5; clone_size: .; v_call: TRBV9; d_call: .; cdr3_aa: CASTSGEWEQYF; cdr3_nt: TGTGCCAGCACGAGTGGAGAGTGGGAGCAGTACTTC
cdr3_length: 12; j_call: TRBJ2-5; clone_size: .; v_call: TRBV10-3; d_call: TRBD2; cdr3_aa: CAIGTSRETQYF; cdr3_nt: TGTGCCATTGGGACTAGTCGAGAGACCCAGTACTTC
cdr3_length: 14; j_call: TRBJ2-7; clone_size: few; v_call: TRBV7-9; d_call: .; cdr3_aa: CASSFNALSYEQYF; cdr3_nt: TGTGCCAGCAGCTTTAACGCGCTCTCCTACGAGCAGTACTTC
cdr3_length: 15; j_call: TRBJ2-2; clone_size: .; v_call: TRBV29-1; d_call: .; cdr3_aa: CSVGVARRNTGELFF; cdr3_nt: TGCAGCGTTGGAGTCGCCAGGAGAAACACCGGGGAGCTGTTTTTT
cdr3_length: 16; j_call: TRBJ2-7; clone_size: once; v_call: TRBV14; d_call: TRBD1; cdr3_aa: CASSQGRQGRPYEQYF; cdr3_nt: TGTGCCAGCAGCCAAGGCCGACAGGGAAGACCGTACGAGCAGTACTTC
cdr3_length: 14; j_call: TRBJ2-5; clone_size: few; v_call: TRBV12-3/TRBV12-4; d_call: .; cdr3_aa: CASSPWPLQETQYF; cdr3_nt: TGTGCCAGCAGTCCATGGCCCCTTCAAGAGACCCAGTACTTC
cdr3_length: 14; j_call: TRBJ1-5; clone_size: once; v_call: TRBV27; d_call: .; cdr3_aa: CASSPRQSWGPQHF; cdr3_nt: TGTGCCAGCAGTCCGCGGCAGTCCTGGGGGCCCCAGCATTTT
cdr3_length: 15; j_call: TRBJ2-7; clone_size: .; v_call: TRBV5-4; d_call: TRBD2; cdr3_aa: CASSLAGVLSYEQYF; cdr3_nt: TGTGCCAGCAGCCTAGCGGGAGTGTTATCCTACGAGCAGTACTTC
cdr3_length: 11; j_call: TRBJ2-3; clone_size: .; v_call: TRBV20-1; d_call: .; cdr3_aa: CSAPDTDTQYF; cdr3_nt: TGCAGTGCGCCGGACACAGATACGCAGTATTTT
cdr3_length: 14; j_call: TRBJ1-2; clone_size: .; v_call: TRBV10-1; d_call: TRBD1; cdr3_aa: CASSESRTGHGYTF; cdr3_nt: TGCGCCAGCAGTGAGTCGAGGACAGGGCACGGCTACACCTTC
cdr3_length: 18; j_call: TRBJ2-4; clone_size: few; v_call: TRBV2; d_call: .; cdr3_aa: CASSETVPNLLAKNIQYF; cdr3_nt: TGTGCCAGCAGTGAGACAGTCCCAAACCTTCTAGCCAAAAACATTCAGTACTTC
cdr3_length: 13; j_call: TRBJ2-7; clone_size: many; v_call: TRBV29-1; d_call: .; cdr3_aa: CSVVSGESAEQYF; cdr3_nt: TGCAGCGTTGTGTCCGGGGAGAGCGCCGAGCAGTACTTC
cdr3_length: 15; j_call: TRBJ2-7; clone_size: few; v_call: TRBV10-3; d_call: TRBD2; cdr3_aa: CAISDGTGGIYEQYF; cdr3_nt: TGTGCCATCAGTGATGGGACGGGGGGGATCTACGAGCAGTACTTC
cdr3_length: 13; j_call: TRBJ1-1; clone_size: .; v_call: TRBV28; d_call: TRBD1; cdr3_aa: CASSLGSQGPAFF; cdr3_nt: TGTGCCAGCAGTTTAGGGTCACAGGGGCCAGCTTTCTTT
cdr3_length: 14; j_call: TRBJ2-7; clone_size: few; v_call: TRBV6-2/TRBV6-3; d_call: TRBD1; cdr3_aa: CASSQFLTGYEQYF; cdr3_nt: TGTGCCAGCAGTCAATTTTTGACAGGGTACGAGCAGTACTTC
cdr3_length: 13; j_call: TRBJ1-2; clone_size: few; v_call: TRBV6-5; d_call: .; cdr3_aa: CASSYGGNYGYTF; cdr3_nt: TGTGCCAGCAGTTACGGGGGAAACTATGGCTACACCTTC
cdr3_length: 12; j_call: TRBJ2-2; clone_size: .; v_call: TRBV5-4; d_call: .; cdr3_aa: CASSRIGGELFF; cdr3_nt: TGTGCCAGCAGCCGGATCGGGGGGGAGCTGTTTTTT
cdr3_length: 12; j_call: TRBJ2-3; clone_size: .; v_call: TRBV5-4; d_call: .; cdr3_aa: CASSMSTDTQYF; cdr3_nt: TGTGCCAGCAGCATGAGCACAGATACGCAGTATTTT
cdr3_length: 16; j_call: TRBJ2-7; clone_size: few; v_call: TRBV20-1; d_call: TRBD1; cdr3_aa: CSAREIVDRAAYEQYF; cdr3_nt: TGCAGTGCTAGAGAGATCGTGGACAGGGCGGCCTACGAGCAGTACTTC
cdr3_length: 15; j_call: TRBJ2-2; clone_size: .; v_call: TRBV27; d_call: .; cdr3_aa: CASSLSPPNTGELFF; cdr3_nt: TGTGCCAGCAGTTTATCGCCCCCGAACACCGGGGAGCTGTTTTTT
cdr3_length: 14; j_call: TRBJ1-4; clone_size: few; v_call: TRBV4-1; d_call: .; cdr3_aa: CASNQGFSGEKLFF; cdr3_nt: TGCGCCAGCAACCAGGGCTTCAGTGGTGAAAAACTGTTTTTT
cdr3_length: 16; j_call: TRBJ2-3; clone_size: .; v_call: TRBV6-5; d_call: .; cdr3_aa: CASSYNRGLSSDTQYF; cdr3_nt: TGTGCCAGCAGTTACAATCGGGGACTGAGCTCAGATACGCAGTATTTT
cdr3_length: 16; j_call: TRBJ2-5; clone_size: few; v_call: TRBV9; d_call: .; cdr3_aa: CASSVGLGGGEETQYF; cdr3_nt: TGTGCCAGCAGCGTAGGCCTTGGAGGGGGCGAGGAGACCCAGTACTTC
cdr3_length: 12; j_call: TRBJ2-7; clone_size: few; v_call: TRBV6-2/TRBV6-3; d_call: .; cdr3_aa: CASSYRGAEQYF; cdr3_nt: TGTGCCAGCAGTTACAGGGGAGCCGAGCAGTACTTC
cdr3_length: 17; j_call: TRBJ2-6; clone_size: .; v_call: TRBV18; d_call: .; cdr3_aa: CASSPRQGSSGANVRTF; cdr3_nt: TGTGCCAGCTCACCTAGGCAGGGGAGCTCTGGGGCCAACGTCCGGACTTTC
cdr3_length: 13; j_call: TRBJ2-7; clone_size: .; v_call: TRBV2; d_call: TRBD1; cdr3_aa: CASTRGGPYEQYF; cdr3_nt: TGTGCCAGCACTCGAGGGGGCCCCTACGAGCAGTACTTC
cdr3_length: 14; j_call: TRBJ2-1; clone_size: .; v_call: TRBV9; d_call: .; cdr3_aa: CASSVGVSSNEQFF; cdr3_nt: TGTGCCAGCAGCGTAGGAGTTAGCTCCAATGAGCAGTTCTTC
cdr3_length: 16; j_call: TRBJ2-5; clone_size: .; v_call: TRBV7-6; d_call: TRBD2; cdr3_aa: CASSLGAGAPVETQYF; cdr3_nt: TGTGCCAGCAGCTTAGGGGCGGGAGCCCCCGTTGAGACCCAGTACTTC
cdr3_length: 17; j_call: TRBJ1-2; clone_size: few; v_call: TRBV20-1; d_call: TRBD1; cdr3_aa: CSARRAQDTGGGYGYTF; cdr3_nt: TGCAGTGCTAGAAGAGCTCAAGATACAGGGGGCGGCTATGGCTACACCTTC
cdr3_length: 17; j_call: TRBJ2-5; clone_size: .; v_call: TRBV7-9; d_call: TRBD2; cdr3_aa: CASSLGRASGRSWEQYF; cdr3_nt: TGTGCCAGCAGCTTAGGTCGAGCTAGCGGGAGATCTTGGGAGCAGTACTTC
cdr3_length: 15; j_call: TRBJ2-3; clone_size: few; v_call: TRBV20-1; d_call: TRBD2; cdr3_aa: CSARDLGLGTDTQYF; cdr3_nt: TGCAGTGCTAGAGATTTGGGACTAGGCACAGATACGCAGTATTTT
cdr3_length: 14; j_call: TRBJ1-5; clone_size: .; v_call: TRBV4-1; d_call: .; cdr3_aa: CASSGGEGNQPQHF; cdr3_nt: TGCGCCAGCAGCGGGGGGGAGGGCAATCAGCCCCAGCATTTT
cdr3_length: 15; j_call: TRBJ2-7; clone_size: few; v_call: TRBV11-2; d_call: .; cdr3_aa: CASSLDLRGSYEQYF; cdr3_nt: TGTGCCAGCAGCTTAGATCTTAGGGGCTCCTACGAGCAGTACTTC
cdr3_length: 16; j_call: TRBJ2-1; clone_size: few; v_call: TRBV6-5; d_call: .; cdr3_aa: CASSLKFTLSYNEQFF; cdr3_nt: TGTGCCAGCAGTCTCAAGTTCACCCTCTCCTACAATGAGCAGTTCTTC